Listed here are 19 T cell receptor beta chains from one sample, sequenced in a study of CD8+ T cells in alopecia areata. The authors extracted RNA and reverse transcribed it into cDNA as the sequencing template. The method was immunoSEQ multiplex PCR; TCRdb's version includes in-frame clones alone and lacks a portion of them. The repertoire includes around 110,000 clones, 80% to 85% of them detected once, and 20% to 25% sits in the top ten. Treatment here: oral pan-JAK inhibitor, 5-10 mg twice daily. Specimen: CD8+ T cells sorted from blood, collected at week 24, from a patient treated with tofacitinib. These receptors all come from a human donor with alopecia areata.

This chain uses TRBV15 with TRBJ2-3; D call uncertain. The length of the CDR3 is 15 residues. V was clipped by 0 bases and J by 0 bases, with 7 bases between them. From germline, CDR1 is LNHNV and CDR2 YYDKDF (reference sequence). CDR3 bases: TGTGCCACCAGCAGAGATGGGGATAGCACAGATACGCAGTATTTT. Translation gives CATSRDGDSTDTQYF.

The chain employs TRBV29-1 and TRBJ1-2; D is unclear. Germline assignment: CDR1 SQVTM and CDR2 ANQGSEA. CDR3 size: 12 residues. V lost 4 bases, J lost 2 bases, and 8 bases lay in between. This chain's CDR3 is CSVAASNYGYTF. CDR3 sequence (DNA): TGCAGCGTTGCCGCCAGCAACTATGGCTACACCTTC.

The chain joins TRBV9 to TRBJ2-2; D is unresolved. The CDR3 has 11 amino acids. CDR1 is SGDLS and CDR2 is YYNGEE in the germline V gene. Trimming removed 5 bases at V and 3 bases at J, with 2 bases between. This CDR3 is CASSYTGELFF. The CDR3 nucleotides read TGTGCCAGCAGTTACACCGGGGAGCTGTTTTTT.

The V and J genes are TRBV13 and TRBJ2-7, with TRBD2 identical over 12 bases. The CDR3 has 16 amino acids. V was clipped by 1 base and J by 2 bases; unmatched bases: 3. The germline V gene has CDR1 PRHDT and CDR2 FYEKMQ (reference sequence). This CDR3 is CASSLASSGGAYEQYF. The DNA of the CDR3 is TGTGCCAGCAGCTTAGCCTCTAGCGGGGGGGCCTACGAGCAGTACTTC. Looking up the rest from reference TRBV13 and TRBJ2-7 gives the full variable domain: AAGVIQSPRHLIKEKRETATLKCYPIPRHDTVYWYQQGPGQDPQFLISFYEKMQSDKGSIPDRFSAQQFSDYHSELNMSSLELGDSALYFCASSLASSGGAYEQYFGPGTRLTVT.

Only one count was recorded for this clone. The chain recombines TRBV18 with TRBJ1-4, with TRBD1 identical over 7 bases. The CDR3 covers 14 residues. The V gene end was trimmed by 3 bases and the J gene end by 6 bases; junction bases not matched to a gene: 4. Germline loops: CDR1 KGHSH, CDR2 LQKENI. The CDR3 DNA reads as TGTGCCAGCTCACCCCAGGGGGGCGATGAAAAACTGTTTTTT. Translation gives CASSPQGGDEKLFF.

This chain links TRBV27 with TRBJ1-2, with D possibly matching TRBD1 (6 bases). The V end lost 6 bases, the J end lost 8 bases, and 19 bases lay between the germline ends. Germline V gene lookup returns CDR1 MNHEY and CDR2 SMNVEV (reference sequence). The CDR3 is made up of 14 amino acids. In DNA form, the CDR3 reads TGTGCCAGCAGCCCAGGGGCGGGGGGCGTCGGCTACACCTTC. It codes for CASSPGAGGVGYTF.

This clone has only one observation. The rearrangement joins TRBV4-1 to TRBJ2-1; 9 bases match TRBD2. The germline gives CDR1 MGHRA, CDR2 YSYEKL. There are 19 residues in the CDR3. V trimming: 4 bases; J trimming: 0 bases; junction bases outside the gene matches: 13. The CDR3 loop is CASSPRGAGGPSSYNEQFF. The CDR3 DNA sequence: TGCGCCAGCAGCCCTCGGGGAGCGGGGGGTCCCAGCTCCTACAATGAGCAGTTCTTC.

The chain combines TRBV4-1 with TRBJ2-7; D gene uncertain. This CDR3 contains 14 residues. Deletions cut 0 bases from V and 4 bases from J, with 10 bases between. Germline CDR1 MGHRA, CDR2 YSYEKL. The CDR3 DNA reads TGCGCCAGCAGCCAAGAAGAGATAAGTTACGAGCAGTACTTC. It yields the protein CASSQEEISYEQYF.

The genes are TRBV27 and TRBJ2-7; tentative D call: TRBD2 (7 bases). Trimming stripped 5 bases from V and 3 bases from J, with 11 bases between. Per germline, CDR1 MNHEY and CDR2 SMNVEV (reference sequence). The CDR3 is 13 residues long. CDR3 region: CASSEGGGYEQYF. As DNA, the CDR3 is TGTGCCAGCAGTGAGGGGGGGGGCTACGAGCAGTACTTC.

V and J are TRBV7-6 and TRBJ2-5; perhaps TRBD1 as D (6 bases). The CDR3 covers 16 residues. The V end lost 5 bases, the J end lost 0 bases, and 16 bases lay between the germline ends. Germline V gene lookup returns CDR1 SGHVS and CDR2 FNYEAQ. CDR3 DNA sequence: TGTGCCAGCAGCCCCCGGGACACCGAGTACCAAGAGACCCAGTACTTC. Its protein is CASSPRDTEYQETQYF.

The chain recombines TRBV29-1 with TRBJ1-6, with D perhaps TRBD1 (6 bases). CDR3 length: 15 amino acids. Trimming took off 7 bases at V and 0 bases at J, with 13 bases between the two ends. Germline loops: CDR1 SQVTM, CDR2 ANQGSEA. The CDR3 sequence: CSAGHYSSYNSPLHF. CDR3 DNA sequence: TGCAGCGCGGGACACTACAGCTCCTATAATTCACCCCTCCACTTT.

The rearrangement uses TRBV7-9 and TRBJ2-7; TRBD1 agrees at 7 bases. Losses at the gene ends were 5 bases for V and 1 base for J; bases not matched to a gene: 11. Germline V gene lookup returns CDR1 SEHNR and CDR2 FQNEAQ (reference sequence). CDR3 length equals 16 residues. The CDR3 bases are TGTGCCAGCAGCGCACCAGGGGGAATGGCATCCTACGAGCAGTACTTC. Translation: CASSAPGGMASYEQYF. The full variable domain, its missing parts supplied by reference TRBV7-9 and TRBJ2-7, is DTGVSQNPRHKITKRGQNVTFRCDPISEHNRLYWYRQTLGQGPEFLTYFQNEAQLEKSRLLSDRFSAERPKGSFSTLEIQRTEQGDSAMYLCASSAPGGMASYEQYFGPGTRLTVT.

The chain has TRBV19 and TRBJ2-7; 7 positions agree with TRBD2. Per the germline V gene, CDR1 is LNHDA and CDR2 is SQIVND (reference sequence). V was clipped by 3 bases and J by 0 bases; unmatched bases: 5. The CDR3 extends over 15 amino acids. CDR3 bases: TGTGCCAGTAGTATGGGGCGGGGGAGCTCCTACGAGCAGTACTTC. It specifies CASSMGRGSSYEQYF.

In DNA, the CDR3 is TGTGCCAGCAGCTTGGGAGGACGGCAAGAGACCCAGTACTTC. The encoded protein is CASSLGGRQETQYF. The chain combines TRBV11-2 with TRBJ2-5; TRBD2 might be the D (6 bases). The CDR3 runs 14 residues. Trimming removed 3 bases from V and 2 bases from J, with 10 bases in between. Germline lookup yields CDR1 SGHAT and CDR2 FQNNGV.

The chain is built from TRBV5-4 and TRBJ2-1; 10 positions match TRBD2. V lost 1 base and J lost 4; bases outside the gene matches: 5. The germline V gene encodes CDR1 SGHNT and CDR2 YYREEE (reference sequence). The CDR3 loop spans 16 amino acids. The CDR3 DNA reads TGTGCCAGCAGCTTGCCTACTAGCGGGGAATACAATGAGCAGTTCTTC. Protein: CASSLPTSGEYNEQFF.

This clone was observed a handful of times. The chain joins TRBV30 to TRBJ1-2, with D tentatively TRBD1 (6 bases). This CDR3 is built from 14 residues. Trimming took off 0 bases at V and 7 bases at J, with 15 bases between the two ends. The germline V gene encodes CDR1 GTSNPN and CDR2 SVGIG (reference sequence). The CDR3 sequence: CAWSVGQPYSGYTF. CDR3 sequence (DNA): TGTGCCTGGAGTGTGGGACAACCCTACTCTGGCTACACCTTC.

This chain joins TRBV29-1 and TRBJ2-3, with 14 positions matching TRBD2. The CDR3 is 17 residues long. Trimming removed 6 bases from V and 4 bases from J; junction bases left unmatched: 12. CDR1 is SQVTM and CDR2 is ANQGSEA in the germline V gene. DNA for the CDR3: TGCAGCGTACCGGGACTAGCGGGGGCCGGGGCCGCAGATACGCAGTATTTT. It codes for CSVPGLAGAGAADTQYF.

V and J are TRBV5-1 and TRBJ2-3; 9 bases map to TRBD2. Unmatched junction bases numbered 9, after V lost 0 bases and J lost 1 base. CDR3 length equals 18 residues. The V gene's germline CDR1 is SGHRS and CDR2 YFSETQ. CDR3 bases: TGCGCCAGCAGCTTGGCATTAGCGGGGGATCTTGGCACAGATACGCAGTATTTT. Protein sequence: CASSLALAGDLGTDTQYF.

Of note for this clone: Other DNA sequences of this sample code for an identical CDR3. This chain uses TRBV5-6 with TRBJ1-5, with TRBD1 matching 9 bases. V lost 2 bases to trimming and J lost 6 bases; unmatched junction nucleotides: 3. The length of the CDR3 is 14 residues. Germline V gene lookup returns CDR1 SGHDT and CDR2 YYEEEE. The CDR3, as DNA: TGTGCCAGCAGCTTAGGGACAGGGCCTCAGCCCCAGCATTTT. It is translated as CASSLGTGPQPQHF.